The next 13 T cell receptor beta chains were all read from a single sample in a study of T cell changes during pregnancy in multiple sclerosis. Profiling relied on immunoSEQ multiplex PCR, and the TCRdb table lists in-frame clones only, not all of them. The table shows approximately 50,000 clones, with 92% occurring only once. This material consisted of CD4+ T cells from peripheral blood mononuclear cells, taken after pregnancy. The source of these receptors is a female donor with multiple sclerosis, enrolled in a pregnancy study.

The V call is TRBV6-5, the J call TRBJ1-1, with 7 bases lining up with TRBD1. Germline V gives CDR1 MNHEY, CDR2 SVGAGI. The CDR3 has 15 amino acids. The junction had 10 bases not matched to a gene; V was cut back by 5 bases and J by 4 bases. CDR3 in amino acids: CASSHGVGGGTEAFF. DNA for the CDR3: TGTGCCAGCAGTCACGGGGTAGGGGGCGGCACTGAAGCTTTCTTT.

This chain joins TRBV6-4 and TRBJ2-3; tentatively, D is TRBD1 (6 bases). The germline CDR1 and CDR2 sequences are MRHNA and SNTAGT. Trimming left V 8 bases short and J 6 bases short, with 21 bases between. The CDR3 consists of 15 residues. Here the CDR3 reads CASRREQGLPDTQYF. The CDR3 DNA reads TGTGCCAGCCGCCGGGAACAGGGTTTGCCGGATACGCAGTATTTT.

This chain joins TRBV5-1 and TRBJ2-2; 10 bases align to TRBD2. CDR3 size: 16 residues. The germline CDR1 and CDR2 sequences are SGHRS and YFSETQ. The trim removed 4 bases at V and 7 bases at J, leaving 10 bases unmatched. In DNA form, the CDR3 reads TGCGCCAGCAGCCGCGGACTAGCGGACCTCATCGGGGAGCTGTTTTTT. This gives the protein CASSRGLADLIGELFF.

This chain connects TRBV2 to TRBJ1-1; D might be TRBD1 (6 bases). CDR3 length: 14 residues. The germline V gene has CDR1 SNHLY and CDR2 FYNNEI. V lost 5 bases and J 1 base, leaving 11 bases between the germline ends. CDR3: CASSTGLGNTEAFF. The CDR3 nucleotides read TGTGCCAGCAGTACAGGGCTCGGGAACACTGAAGCTTTCTTT.

The V and J genes are TRBV21-1 and TRBJ1-3. TRBV21-1 is classified as a pseudogene. The CDR3 sequence is 13 residues long. CDR3 region: CASSTSKGNTIYF. The CDR3 DNA follows: TGTGCCAGCAGCACGAGTAAAGGAAACACCATATATTTT.

This clone was recorded a few times. The rearrangement joins TRBV4-1 to TRBJ2-2; D is possibly TRBD2 (5 bases). This CDR3 is built from 15 residues. Trimming cost V 3 bases and J 4 bases, with 12 bases left between them. Germline V gives CDR1 MGHRA, CDR2 YSYEKL. CDR3: CASSQVGGSTGELFF. The CDR3 bases are TGCGCCAGCAGCCAGGTAGGAGGATCCACCGGGGAGCTGTTTTTT.

The table lists this clone with a count of one. This chain connects TRBV29-1 to TRBJ1-2, with D possibly being TRBD1 (6 bases). V was trimmed by 8 bases and J by 8 bases, leaving 15 bases between them. The CDR3 has 11 amino acids. Germline CDR1 and CDR2: SQVTM and ANQGSEA. The CDR3 region has the DNA TGCAGCTCGCAGGGGTTCAAAGGCTACACCTTC. It encodes CSSQGFKGYTF. Looking up the rest from reference TRBV29-1 and TRBJ1-2 gives the full variable domain: SAVISQKPSRDICQRGTSLTIQCQVDSQVTMMFWYRQQPGQSLTLIATANQGSEATYESGFVIDKFPISRPNLTFSTLTVSNMSPEDSSIYLCSSQGFKGYTFGSGTRLTVV.

This chain links TRBV2 with TRBJ2-3, with a weak D call TRBD1 (6 bases). Trimming left V 6 bases short and J 2 bases short, with 27 bases between. The CDR3 covers 19 residues. Germline CDR1 reads SNHLY; CDR2 reads FYNNEI. DNA of the CDR3: TGTGCCAGCAGCCGCCGGGCAAACATCGGGTGGGACAACACAGATACGCAGTATTTT. Its translation: CASSRRANIGWDNTDTQYF.

V gene TRBV30 combines with J gene TRBJ1-3; unclear D gene. Germline V gives CDR1 GTSNPN, CDR2 SVGIG (reference sequence). The germline V and J ends were trimmed by 2 bases and 3 bases, with 8 bases remaining between them. The CDR3 extends over 13 amino acids. CDR3 sequence (DNA): TGTGCCTGGAGTCCCGGGGATGGAAACACCATATATTTT. It specifies CAWSPGDGNTIYF.

The chain is built from TRBV15 and TRBJ2-7; 12 nucleotides agree with TRBD2. With V trimmed by 5 bases and J by 3 bases, 11 bases remained unmatched. The CDR3 has 17 amino acids. Per the germline V gene, CDR1 is LNHNV and CDR2 is YYDKDF (reference sequence). The CDR3 bases are TGTGCCACCAGCCGGCACGGGACTAGCGGGTCCTTCTACGAGCAGTACTTC. This encodes CATSRHGTSGSFYEQYF.

The rearrangement joins TRBV19 to TRBJ2-2; TRBD1 matches at 10 bases. V dropped 10 bases and J dropped 4; count of bases not matched to a gene: 6. The length of the CDR3 is 14 residues. Germline V gene lookup returns CDR1 LNHDA and CDR2 SQIVND (reference sequence). The CDR3 loop is CATQGQGTTGELFF. The CDR3 nucleotides read TGTGCCACCCAGGGACAGGGGACCACCGGGGAGCTGTTTTTT.

Here the CDR3 reads CASSLAGGRLYEQYF. CDR3 nucleotide sequence: TGTGCCAGCAGCTTAGCAGGGGGCAGGCTCTACGAGCAGTACTTC. The rearrangement uses TRBV7-9 and TRBJ2-7; TRBD1 agrees at 7 bases. The CDR3 has 15 amino acids. Germline assignment: CDR1 SEHNR and CDR2 FQNEAQ (reference sequence). V lost 0 bases to trimming and J lost 3 bases; unmatched junction nucleotides: 5.

The J gene is TRBJ2-7, the V gene TRBV28; no clear D. The ends were cut back, 3 bases at V and 3 bases at J, with 12 bases in the middle. In germline, CDR1 is MDHEN, CDR2 SYDVKM. The CDR3 length is 14 residues. The CDR3 DNA reads as TGTGCCAGCAGTTTGGCACAGACCCGCTACGAGCAGTACTTC. Its protein product is CASSLAQTRYEQYF.